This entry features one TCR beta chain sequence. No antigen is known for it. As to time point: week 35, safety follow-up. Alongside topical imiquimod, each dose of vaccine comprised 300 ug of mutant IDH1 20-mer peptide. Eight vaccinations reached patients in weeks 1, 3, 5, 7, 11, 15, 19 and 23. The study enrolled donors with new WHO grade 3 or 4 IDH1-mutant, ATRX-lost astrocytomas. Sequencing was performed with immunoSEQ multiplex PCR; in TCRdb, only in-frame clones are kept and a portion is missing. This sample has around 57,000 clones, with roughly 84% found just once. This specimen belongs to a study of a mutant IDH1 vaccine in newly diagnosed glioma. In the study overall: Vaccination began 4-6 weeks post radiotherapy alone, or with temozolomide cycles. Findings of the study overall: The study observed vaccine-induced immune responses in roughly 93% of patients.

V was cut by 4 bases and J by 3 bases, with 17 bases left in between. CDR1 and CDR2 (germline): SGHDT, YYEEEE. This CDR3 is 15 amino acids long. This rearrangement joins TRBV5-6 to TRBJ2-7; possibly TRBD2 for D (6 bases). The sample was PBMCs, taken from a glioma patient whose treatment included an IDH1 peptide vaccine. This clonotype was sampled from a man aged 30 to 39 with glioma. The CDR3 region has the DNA TGTGCCAGCAGCCCCCGGGGGAGGCTTGACTACGAGCAGTACTTC. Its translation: CASSPRGRLDYEQYF. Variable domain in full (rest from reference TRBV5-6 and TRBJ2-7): DAGVTQSPTHLIKTRGQQVTLRCSPKSGHDTVSWYQQALGQGPQFIFQYYEEEERQRGNFPDRFSGHQFPNYSSELNVNALLLGDSALYLCASSPRGRLDYEQYFGPGTRLTVT.